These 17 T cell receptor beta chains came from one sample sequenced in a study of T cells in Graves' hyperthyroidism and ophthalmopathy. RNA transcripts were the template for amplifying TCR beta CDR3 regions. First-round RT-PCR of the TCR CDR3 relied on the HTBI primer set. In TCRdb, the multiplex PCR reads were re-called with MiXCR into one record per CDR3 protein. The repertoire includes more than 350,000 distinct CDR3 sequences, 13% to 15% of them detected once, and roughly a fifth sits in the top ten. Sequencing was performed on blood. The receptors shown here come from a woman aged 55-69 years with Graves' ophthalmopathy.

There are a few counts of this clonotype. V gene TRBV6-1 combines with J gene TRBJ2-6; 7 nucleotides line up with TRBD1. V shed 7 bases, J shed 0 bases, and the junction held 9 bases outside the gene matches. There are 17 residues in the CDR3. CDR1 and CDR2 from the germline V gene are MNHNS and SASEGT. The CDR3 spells CASKRRDSFSGANVLTF. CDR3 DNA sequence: TGTGCCAGCAAGCGCCGGGACAGCTTCTCTGGGGCCAACGTCCTGACTTTC.

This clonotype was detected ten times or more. The DNA of the CDR3 is TGTGCCAGCACGCCTATAGCGGGACCCTCCTACGAGCAGTACTTC. Amino acid sequence: CASTPIAGPSYEQYF. The chain links TRBV28 to TRBJ2-7, with TRBD2 identical over 8 bases. Germline loops: CDR1 MDHEN, CDR2 SYDVKM. The CDR3 consists of 15 residues. J was trimmed by 0 bases and V by 7 bases; bases with no gene match: 8.

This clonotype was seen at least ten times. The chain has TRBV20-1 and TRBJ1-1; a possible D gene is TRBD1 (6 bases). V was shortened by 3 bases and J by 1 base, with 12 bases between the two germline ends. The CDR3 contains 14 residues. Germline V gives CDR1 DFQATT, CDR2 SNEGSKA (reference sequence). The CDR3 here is CSASLATGNTEAFF. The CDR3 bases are TGCAGTGCTAGCCTTGCGACAGGGAACACTGAAGCTTTCTTT.

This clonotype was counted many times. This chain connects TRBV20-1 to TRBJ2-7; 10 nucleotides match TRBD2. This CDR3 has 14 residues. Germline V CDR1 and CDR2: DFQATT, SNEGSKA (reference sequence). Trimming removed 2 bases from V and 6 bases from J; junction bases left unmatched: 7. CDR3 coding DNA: TGCAGTGCTAGAATGCTAGCGGGAGATGGCGAGCAGTACTTC. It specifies CSARMLAGDGEQYF.

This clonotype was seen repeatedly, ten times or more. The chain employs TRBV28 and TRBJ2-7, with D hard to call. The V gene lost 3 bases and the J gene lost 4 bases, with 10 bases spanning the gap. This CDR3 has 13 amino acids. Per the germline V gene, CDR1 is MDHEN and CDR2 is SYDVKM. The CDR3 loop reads CASSLSSPYEQYF. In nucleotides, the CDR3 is TGTGCCAGCAGTTTGAGCAGCCCTTACGAGCAGTACTTC. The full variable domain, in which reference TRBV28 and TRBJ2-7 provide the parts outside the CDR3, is DVKVTQSSRYLVKRTGEKVFLECVQDMDHENMFWYRQDPGLGLRLIYFSYDVKMKEKGDIPEGYSVSREKKERFSLILESASTNQTSMYLCASSLSSPYEQYFGPGTRLTVT.

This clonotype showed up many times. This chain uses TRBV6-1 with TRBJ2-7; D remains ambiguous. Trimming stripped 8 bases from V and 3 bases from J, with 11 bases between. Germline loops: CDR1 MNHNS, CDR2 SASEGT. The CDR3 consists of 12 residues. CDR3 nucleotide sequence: TGTGCCAGCGGTCAGATCTACTACGAGCAGTACTTC. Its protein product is CASGQIYYEQYF.

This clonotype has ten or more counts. The CDR3: CASSSPTQLNPTRAPYEQYF. CDR3 DNA: TGTGCCAGCAGCTCCCCAACACAACTCAACCCGACCCGAGCCCCTTACGAGCAGTACTTC. This chain links TRBV7-2 with TRBJ2-7; D unresolved. Trimming left V 4 bases short and J 4 bases short, with 32 bases between. The CDR3 has 20 residues. The V gene's germline CDR1 is SGHTA and CDR2 FQGNSA.

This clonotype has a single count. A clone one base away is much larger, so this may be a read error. The CDR3 sequence is CASAQGTYGYTF. The CDR3 nucleotides are TGTGCCAGCGCCCAGGGTACCTATGGCTACACCTTC. The V gene is TRBV28, the J gene TRBJ1-2; perhaps TRBD1 as D (5 bases). The V gene's germline CDR1 is MDHEN and CDR2 SYDVKM. The CDR3 spans 12 residues. V shed 8 bases and J shed 4 bases, with 11 bases lying between them.

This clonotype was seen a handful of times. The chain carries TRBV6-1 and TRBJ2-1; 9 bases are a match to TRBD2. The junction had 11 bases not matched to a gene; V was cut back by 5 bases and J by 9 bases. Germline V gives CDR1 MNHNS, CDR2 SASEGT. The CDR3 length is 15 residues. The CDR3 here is CASSPGTSTTSEQFF. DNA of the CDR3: TGTGCCAGCAGTCCCGGGACTAGCACGACCAGTGAGCAGTTCTTC.

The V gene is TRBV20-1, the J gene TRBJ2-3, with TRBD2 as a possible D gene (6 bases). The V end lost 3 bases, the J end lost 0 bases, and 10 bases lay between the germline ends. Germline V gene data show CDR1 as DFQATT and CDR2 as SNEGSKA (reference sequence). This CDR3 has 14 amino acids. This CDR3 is CSASVGTSTDTQYF. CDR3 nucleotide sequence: TGCAGTGCTAGTGTCGGGACTAGCACAGATACGCAGTATTTT.

The CDR3 DNA is TGTGCCACCGGGACACCGGCATACCAAGAGACCCAGTACTTC. Amino acid sequence: CATGTPAYQETQYF. The chain carries TRBV6-1 and TRBJ2-5; possibly TRBD1 for D (6 bases). V was trimmed by 10 bases and J by 0 bases, leaving 15 bases between them. CDR1 and CDR2 (germline): MNHNS, SASEGT. This CDR3 comprises 14 residues.

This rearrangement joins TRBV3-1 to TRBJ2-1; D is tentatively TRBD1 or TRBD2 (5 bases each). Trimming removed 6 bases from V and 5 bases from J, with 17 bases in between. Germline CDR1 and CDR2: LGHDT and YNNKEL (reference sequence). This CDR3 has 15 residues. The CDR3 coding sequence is TGTGCCAGCAGGGGGGTAGGGAAGACTGACAATGAGCAGTTCTTC. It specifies CASRGVGKTDNEQFF.

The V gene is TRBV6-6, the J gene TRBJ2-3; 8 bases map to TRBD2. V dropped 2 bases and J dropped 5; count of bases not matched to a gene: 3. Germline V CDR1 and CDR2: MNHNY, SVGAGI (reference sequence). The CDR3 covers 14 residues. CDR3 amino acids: CASSYSSGKDTQYF. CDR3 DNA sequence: TGTGCCAGCAGTTACAGTAGCGGGAAAGATACGCAGTATTTT.

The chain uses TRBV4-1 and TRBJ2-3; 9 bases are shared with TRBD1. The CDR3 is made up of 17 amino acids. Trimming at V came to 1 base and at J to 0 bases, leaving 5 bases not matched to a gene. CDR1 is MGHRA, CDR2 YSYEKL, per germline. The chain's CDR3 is CASSQAQGALSTDTQYF. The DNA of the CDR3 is TGCGCCAGCAGCCAAGCACAGGGGGCCCTCAGCACAGATACGCAGTATTTT.

CDR3 sequence: CASSMGLMNTEAFF. The CDR3 DNA reads as TGTGCCAGTAGTATGGGGCTAATGAACACTGAAGCTTTCTTT. The V gene is TRBV19, the J gene TRBJ1-1; D may be TRBD1 (5 bases). The germline V gene has CDR1 LNHDA and CDR2 SQIVND (reference sequence). The CDR3 loop spans 14 amino acids. V lost 3 bases and J lost 0, with 8 bases in between.

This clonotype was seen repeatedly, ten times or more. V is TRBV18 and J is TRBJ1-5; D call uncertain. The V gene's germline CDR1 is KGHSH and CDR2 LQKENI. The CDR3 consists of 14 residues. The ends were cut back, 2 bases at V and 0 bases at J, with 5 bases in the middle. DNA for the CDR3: TGTGCCAGCTCACCATCAGTTAGCAATCAGCCCCAGCATTTT. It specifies CASSPSVSNQPQHF.

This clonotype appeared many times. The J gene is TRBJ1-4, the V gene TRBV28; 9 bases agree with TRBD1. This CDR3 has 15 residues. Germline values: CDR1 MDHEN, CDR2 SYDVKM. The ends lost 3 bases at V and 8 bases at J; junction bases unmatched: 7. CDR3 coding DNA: TGTGCCAGCAGTTTTGGGGACAGGGAGGCGGAAAAACTGTTTTTT. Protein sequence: CASSFGDREAEKLFF.